Below, one T cell receptor beta chain is given with its context. Its cognate antigen is unknown. The data belong to a study of cytomegalovirus exposure and HLA in healthy donors. 13 Jbeta primers and 60 Vbeta primers were used for the PCR. Using immunoSEQ multiplex PCR, the repertoire was profiled, and TCRdb retains in-frame clones only, with some absent. The sample carries 100,000 to 150,000 clones, around 77% recorded once. Overall study results and limits: What a later analysis reportedly showed was that an Asian-associated ancestry cluster had fewer N-insertions than the roughly 670-donor mean.

Germline CDR1 is SEHNR and CDR2 is FQNEAQ (reference sequence). The V end was cut by 1 base, the J end by 2 bases, with 8 bases between. The CDR3 is 14 amino acids. Material for sequencing was PBMCs. This chain joins TRBV7-9 and TRBJ1-2, with D hard to call. This TCR derives from a male donor in good health and CMV-seropositive. CDR3 DNA sequence: TGTGCCAGCAGCTTAGATCTCAGAAACTATGGCTACACCTTC. It translates to CASSLDLRNYGYTF.